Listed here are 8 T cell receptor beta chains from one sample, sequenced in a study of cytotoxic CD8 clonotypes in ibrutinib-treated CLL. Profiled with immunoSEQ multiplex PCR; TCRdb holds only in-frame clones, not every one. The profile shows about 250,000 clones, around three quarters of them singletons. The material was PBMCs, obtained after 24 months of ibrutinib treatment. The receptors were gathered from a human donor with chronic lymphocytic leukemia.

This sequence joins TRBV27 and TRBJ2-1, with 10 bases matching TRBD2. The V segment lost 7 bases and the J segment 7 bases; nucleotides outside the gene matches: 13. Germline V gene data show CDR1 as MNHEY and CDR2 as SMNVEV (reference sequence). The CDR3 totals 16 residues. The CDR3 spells CASTNVGLARVNEQFF. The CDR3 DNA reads TGTGCCAGCACCAACGTGGGACTAGCGCGCGTTAATGAGCAGTTCTTC.

The CDR3 DNA sequence: TGTGCCAGCAGTTTGCAGGGGGGTAACTATGGCTACACCTTC. Translating it yields CASSLQGGNYGYTF. V gene TRBV28 combines with J gene TRBJ1-2, with 7 bases fitting TRBD1. Germline assignment: CDR1 MDHEN and CDR2 SYDVKM. With V trimmed by 3 bases and J by 1 base, 2 bases remained unmatched. This CDR3 contains 14 residues.

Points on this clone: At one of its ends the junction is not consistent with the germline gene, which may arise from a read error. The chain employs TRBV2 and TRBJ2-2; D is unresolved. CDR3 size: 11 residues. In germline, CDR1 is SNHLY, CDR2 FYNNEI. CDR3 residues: CASREDGELFF. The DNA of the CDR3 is TGTGCCAGCCGTGAGGACGGGGAGCTGTTTTTT.

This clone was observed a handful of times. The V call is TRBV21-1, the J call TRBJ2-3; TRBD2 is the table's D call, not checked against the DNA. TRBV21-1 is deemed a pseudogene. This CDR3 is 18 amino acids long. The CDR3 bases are TGTGCCAGCAGCCAACTCGGGGCTAGCGGGATGGTGGTAGATACGCAGTATTTT. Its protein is CASSQLGASGMVVDTQYF.

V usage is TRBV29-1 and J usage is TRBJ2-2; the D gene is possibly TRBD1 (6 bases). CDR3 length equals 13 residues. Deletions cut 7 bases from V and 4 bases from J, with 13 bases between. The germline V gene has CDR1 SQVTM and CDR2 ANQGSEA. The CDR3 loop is CSARTAFTGELFF. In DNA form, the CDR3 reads TGCAGCGCCCGGACAGCGTTCACCGGGGAGCTGTTTTTT.

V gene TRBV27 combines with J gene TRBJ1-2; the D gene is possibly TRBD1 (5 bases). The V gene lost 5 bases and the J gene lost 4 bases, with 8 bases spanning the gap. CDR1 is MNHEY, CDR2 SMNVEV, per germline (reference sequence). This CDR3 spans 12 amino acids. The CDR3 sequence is CASSPGPYGYTF. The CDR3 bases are TGTGCCAGCAGTCCGGGGCCCTATGGCTACACCTTC.

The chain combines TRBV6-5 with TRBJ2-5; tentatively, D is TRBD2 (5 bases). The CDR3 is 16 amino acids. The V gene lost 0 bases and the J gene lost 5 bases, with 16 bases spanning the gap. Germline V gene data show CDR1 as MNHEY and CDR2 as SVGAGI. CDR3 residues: CASSYSLGSGTETQYF. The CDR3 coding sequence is TGTGCCAGCAGTTACTCGCTAGGGAGCGGCACCGAGACCCAGTACTTC.

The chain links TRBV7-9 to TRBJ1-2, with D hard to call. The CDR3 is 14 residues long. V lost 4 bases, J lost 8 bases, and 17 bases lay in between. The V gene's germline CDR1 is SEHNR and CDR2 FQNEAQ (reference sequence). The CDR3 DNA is TGTGCCAGCAGCTCCACGTTTCAACCCGTAGGCTACACCTTC. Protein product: CASSSTFQPVGYTF.